In its sample, the clone carrying this TCR beta chain was seen many times. What it recognizes is unknown. An absence of ophthalmopathy progression within 18 months meant stable Graves' hyperthyroidism. Clinical symptoms, serum thyroxine and TRAb, thyroid ultrasound and orbital computed tomography together formed the diagnostic basis. This entry is derived from a study of T cells in Graves' hyperthyroidism and ophthalmopathy. The study's findings and limits: Peripheral blood also featured most of the thyroid clonotypes expanded above 0.001. The model forecast ophthalmopathy, anticipating it by a median about six months before onset.

Regions amplified from RNA transcripts were the TCR beta CDR3 regions. HTBI primers were employed in a first-round RT-PCR of the TCR CDR3. TCRdb reprocessed the multiplex PCR reads via MiXCR and lists one record per CDR3 protein. The sample carries roughly 290,000 distinct CDR3 sequences, roughly an eighth recorded once. This CDR3 region has 14 residues. V lost 6 bases and J lost 9, with 21 bases in between. Germline CDR1 is MNHNS and CDR2 is SASEGT. This TCR came from a woman aged 35 to 49 with Graves' hyperthyroidism. V usage is TRBV6-1 and J usage is TRBJ2-7; D perhaps matches TRBD1 (6 bases). Sequencing was carried out using blood. The CDR3 region is CASSSGGGQGRQYF. As DNA, the CDR3 is TGTGCCAGCAGCTCAGGTGGCGGCCAGGGGAGGCAGTACTTC.